Presented here are 3 T cell receptor beta chains from one specimen sequenced in a study of T-cell memory formation after mild COVID-19. TCRdb independently ran MiXCR on the 5' RACE reads; one entry per CDR3 protein. The top ten hold around 9% of the sample, which has hundreds of thousands of distinct CDR3 sequences, more than 20% seen once. Sequenced input: PBMCs or a T cell subset sorted from them (not recorded which). These receptors were obtained from an adult woman who had mild COVID-19 (a few samples of this study predate the infection). Cell type and time point are not known.

The rearrangement links TRBV19 to TRBJ1-5; 8 bases are a match to TRBD1. This CDR3 region has 15 residues. The germline gives CDR1 LNHDA, CDR2 SQIVND (reference sequence). J was trimmed by 2 bases and V by 4 bases; bases with no gene match: 4. The CDR3 loop is CASSTGGIGNQPQHF. CDR3 bases: TGTGCCAGTAGTACAGGGGGCATCGGCAATCAGCCCCAGCATTTT.

The gene calls are TRBV29-1 and TRBJ1-2, with D perhaps matching TRBD1 (5 bases). The V end was cut by 6 bases, the J end by 6 bases, with 14 bases between. Germline V gene lookup returns CDR1 SQVTM and CDR2 ANQGSEA. This CDR3 has 12 residues. CDR3 amino acids: CSVPVWGNGYTF. The CDR3 DNA sequence: TGCAGCGTCCCCGTTTGGGGGAATGGCTACACCTTC.

This clonotype was recorded a few times. This chain joins TRBV4-3 and TRBJ1-4, with 7 bases identical to TRBD1. Germline CDR1 and CDR2: LGHNA and YSLEER. This CDR3 comprises 20 residues. V lost 1 base, J lost 0 bases, and 14 bases stayed unmatched. In nucleotides, the CDR3 is TGCGCCAGCAGCCAAGCAGGGTTGGGACAGTTTTACGCAACTAATGAAAAACTGTTTTTT. This encodes CASSQAGLGQFYATNEKLFF.